Listed here is a single T cell receptor (beta chain). The data stem from a study of T cell clones after liver transplantation. Study details: A pre-transplant mixed lymphocyte reaction with TCRbeta sequencing defined graft-donor-reactive clones followed in post-transplant blood.

Clones were sequenced by immunoSEQ multiplex PCR, and TCRdb holds only the in-frame ones, with some missing. This sample yields around 110,000 clones, of which about nine tenths are seen a single time; 0.75% to 0.85% belongs to the top ten. Germline V gene lookup returns CDR1 SGHRS and CDR2 YFSETQ. The J segment lost 4 bases and the V segment lost 2 bases, leaving 2 bases of the junction unmatched. The CDR3 contains 15 residues. This sequence originates from a human patient who received a liver transplant. A share of the T cells may be of graft donor origin. The V and J genes are TRBV5-1 and TRBJ2-3; 12 positions agree with TRBD2. This specimen consisted of CD4+ T cells from blood, obtained 12 months after liver transplant. The DNA for the CDR3 is TGCGCCAGCAGCTTAGGACTAGCGGGGTCAGATACGCAGTATTTT. Protein: CASSLGLAGSDTQYF. The full variable domain, in which reference TRBV5-1 and TRBJ2-3 provide the parts outside the CDR3, is KAGVTQTPRYLIKTRGQQVTLSCSPISGHRSVSWYQQTPGQGLQFLFEYFSETQRNKGNFPGRFSGRQFSNSRSEMNVSTLELGDSALYLCASSLGLAGSDTQYFGPGTRLTVL.